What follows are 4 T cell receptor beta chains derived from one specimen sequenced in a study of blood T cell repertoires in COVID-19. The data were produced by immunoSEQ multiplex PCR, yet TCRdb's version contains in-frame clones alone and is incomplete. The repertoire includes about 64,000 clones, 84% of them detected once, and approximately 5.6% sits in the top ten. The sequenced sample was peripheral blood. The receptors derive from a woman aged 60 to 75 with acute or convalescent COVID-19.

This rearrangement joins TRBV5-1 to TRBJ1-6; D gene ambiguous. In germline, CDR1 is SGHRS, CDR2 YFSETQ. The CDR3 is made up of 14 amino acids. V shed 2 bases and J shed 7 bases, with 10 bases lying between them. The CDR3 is CASSLNGVNSPLHF. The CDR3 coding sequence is TGCGCCAGCAGCTTAAACGGGGTGAATTCACCCCTCCACTTT.

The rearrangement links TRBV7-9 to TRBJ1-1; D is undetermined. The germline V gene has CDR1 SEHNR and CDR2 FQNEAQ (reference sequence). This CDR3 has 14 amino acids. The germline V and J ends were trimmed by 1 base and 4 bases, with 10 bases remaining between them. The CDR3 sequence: CASSLGGWGTEAFF. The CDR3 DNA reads TGTGCCAGCAGCTTAGGAGGGTGGGGCACTGAAGCTTTCTTT.

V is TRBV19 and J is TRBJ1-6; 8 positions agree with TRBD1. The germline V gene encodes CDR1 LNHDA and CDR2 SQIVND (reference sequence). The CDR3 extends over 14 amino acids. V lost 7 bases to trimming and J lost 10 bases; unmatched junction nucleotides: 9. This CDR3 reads CASTVTGARSPLHF. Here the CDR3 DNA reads TGTGCCAGTACTGTGACAGGGGCTCGGTCACCCCTCCACTTT.

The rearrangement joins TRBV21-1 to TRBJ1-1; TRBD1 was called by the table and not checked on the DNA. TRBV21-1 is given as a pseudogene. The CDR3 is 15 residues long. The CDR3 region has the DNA TGTGCCCGCATATGGGGGCCGCATGGAGAAACTGAAGCTTTCTTT. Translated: CARIWGPHGETEAFF.